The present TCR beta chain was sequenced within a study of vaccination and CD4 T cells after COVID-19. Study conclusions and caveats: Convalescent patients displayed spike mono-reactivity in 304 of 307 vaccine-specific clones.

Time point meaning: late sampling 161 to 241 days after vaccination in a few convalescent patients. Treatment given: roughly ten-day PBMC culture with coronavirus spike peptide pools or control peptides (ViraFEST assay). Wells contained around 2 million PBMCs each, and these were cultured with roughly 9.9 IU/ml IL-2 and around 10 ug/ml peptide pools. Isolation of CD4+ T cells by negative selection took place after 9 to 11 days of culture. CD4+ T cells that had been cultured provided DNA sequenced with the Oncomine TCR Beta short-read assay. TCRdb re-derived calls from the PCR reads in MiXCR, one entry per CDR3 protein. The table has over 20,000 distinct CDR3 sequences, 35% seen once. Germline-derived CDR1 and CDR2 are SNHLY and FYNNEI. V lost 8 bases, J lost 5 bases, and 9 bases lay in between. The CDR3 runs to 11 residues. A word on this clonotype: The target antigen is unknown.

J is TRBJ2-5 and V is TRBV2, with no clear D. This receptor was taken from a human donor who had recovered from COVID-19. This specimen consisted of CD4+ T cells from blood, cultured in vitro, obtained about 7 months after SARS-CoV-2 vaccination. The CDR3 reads CASGYSETQYF. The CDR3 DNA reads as TGTGCCAGCGGATATAGCGAGACCCAGTACTTC.